Listed here are 10 T cell receptor beta chains from one sample, sequenced in a study of technical replicates of blood from a few donors. Method: immunoSEQ multiplex PCR; TCRdb's copy keeps in-frame clones and lacks some. The sample carries around 61,000 clones, 97% recorded once. Sequenced: T cells isolated from PBMCs. All receptors come from a human donor in good health.

The J gene is TRBJ1-1, the V gene TRBV7-9; D is perhaps TRBD1 (6 bases). The V and J ends lost 1 base and 1 base respectively, with 7 bases between them. Looked up from germline, CDR1 is SEHNR and CDR2 is FQNEAQ (reference sequence). This CDR3 spans 14 amino acids. The CDR3 here is CASSLGTANTEAFF. CDR3 nucleotides: TGTGCCAGCAGCTTAGGGACAGCGAACACTGAAGCTTTCTTT.

The rearrangement uses TRBV9 and TRBJ2-5, with 8 bases identical to TRBD2. After removal of 3 bases from V and 2 bases from J, the junction contained 9 bases not matched to a gene. Looked up from germline, CDR1 is SGDLS and CDR2 is YYNGEE. This CDR3 spans 16 amino acids. This CDR3 reads CASSERPLAGQETQYF. For the CDR3, the DNA is TGTGCCAGCAGCGAAAGGCCCCTAGCGGGTCAAGAGACCCAGTACTTC.

For this clone: The identical CDR3 is also encoded by other nucleotide sequences in the sample. The chain combines TRBV11-3 with TRBJ2-7; 9 bases map to TRBD1. The CDR3 is 16 amino acids. CDR1 is SGHNT and CDR2 is YENEEA in the germline V gene. V shed 0 bases, J shed 0 bases, and the junction held 3 bases outside the gene matches. Written as DNA, the CDR3 is TGTGCCAGCAGCTTAGAGAAGACAGGGGGCTCCTACGAGCAGTACTTC. It translates to CASSLEKTGGSYEQYF.

The V call is TRBV27, the J call TRBJ2-7; 9 bases are a match to TRBD1. The CDR3 totals 14 residues. CDR1 is MNHEY, CDR2 SMNVEV, per germline (reference sequence). Trimming took 4 bases from V and 5 from J; bases not matched to a gene: 6. CDR3 in amino acids: CASSSYRGLDEQYF. In nucleotides, the CDR3 is TGTGCCAGCAGTTCGTACAGGGGGCTCGACGAGCAGTACTTC.

The V and J genes are TRBV11-2 and TRBJ2-3; the match to TRBD2 covers 7 bases. V lost 3 bases to trimming and J lost 2 bases; unmatched junction nucleotides: 5. Germline V lookup: CDR1 SGHAT, CDR2 FQNNGV. The length of the CDR3 is 15 residues. CDR3 nucleotides: TGTGCCAGCAGCTTTTTGCGGGGGACCACAGATACGCAGTATTTT. Its protein product is CASSFLRGTTDTQYF. Based on the CDR3 plus reference TRBV11-2 and TRBJ2-3, the full variable domain is EAGVAQSPRYKIIEKRQSVAFWCNPISGHATLYWYQQILGQGPKLLIQFQNNGVVDDSQLPKDRFSAERLKGVDSTLKIQPAKLEDSAVYLCASSFLRGTTDTQYFGPGTRLTVL.

This chain joins TRBV5-4 and TRBJ2-7, with TRBD2 matching over 9 bases. The V gene end was trimmed by 0 bases and the J gene end by 1 base; junction bases not matched to a gene: 2. The CDR3 covers 15 residues. CDR1 and CDR2 (germline): SGHNT, YYREEE (reference sequence). CDR3 loop: CASSLGTSGSYEQYF. The CDR3 DNA reads TGTGCCAGCAGCTTGGGTACTAGCGGGTCCTACGAGCAGTACTTC. Full variable domain (rest looked up from reference TRBV5-4 and TRBJ2-7): ETGVTQSPTHLIKTRGQQVTLRCSSQSGHNTVSWYQQALGQGPQFIFQYYREEENGRGNFPPRFSGLQFPNYSSELNVNALELDDSALYLCASSLGTSGSYEQYFGPGTRLTVT.

CDR3 in DNA: TGTGCCAGCAGTGGGCGAGGGAGTAGATACAATGAGCAGTTCTTC. Translating gives CASSGRGSRYNEQFF. This chain uses TRBV2 with TRBJ2-1, with D tentatively TRBD2 (5 bases). V lost 4 bases and J 4 bases, leaving 14 bases between the germline ends. CDR1 is SNHLY and CDR2 is FYNNEI in the germline V gene. The CDR3 spans 15 residues.

The J gene is TRBJ1-1, the V gene TRBV5-8, with D possibly matching TRBD1 (6 bases). The germline V gene has CDR1 SGHTS and CDR2 YDEGEE. V lost 0 bases, J lost 5 bases, and 14 bases lay in between. This CDR3 has 15 residues. The CDR3 reads CASSLVEGVGTEAFF. The DNA for the CDR3 is TGTGCCAGCAGCTTGGTTGAGGGGGTGGGGACTGAAGCTTTCTTT.

The chain recombines TRBV6-5 with TRBJ2-7; D perhaps matches TRBD1 (6 bases). Germline lookup yields CDR1 MNHEY and CDR2 SVGAGI. The CDR3 length is 15 residues. The V end was cut by 2 bases, the J end by 0 bases, with 11 bases between. The CDR3 is CASSYGGPSSYEQYF. As DNA, the CDR3 is TGTGCCAGCAGTTACGGGGGCCCTAGCTCCTACGAGCAGTACTTC.

This clone showed up just a few times. This rearrangement joins TRBV5-4 to TRBJ2-5, with D possibly TRBD1 on 5 matching bases. Per the germline V gene, CDR1 is SGHNT and CDR2 is YYREEE (reference sequence). The CDR3 extends over 14 amino acids. V gave up 3 bases and J gave up 1 base, with 10 bases separating them. CDR3 bases: TGTGCCAGCAGCTCCAGGGCCGGCCAAGAGACCCAGTACTTC. Translated, it gives CASSSRAGQETQYF.